This paragraph reports one T cell receptor (beta chain). Its antigen remains unknown. The data are from a study of T cells expressing NK-cell markers. Study overall: Sequencing of TCR beta repertoires drew on sorted CD3+CD56+NKG2C+, CD3+CD56+NKG2C- and CD3+CD56-NKG2C+ T cells. Out of eight donors sequenced, seven tested HCMV-seropositive and the remaining one seronegative. Broader study findings: There remained a lack of clarity about HCMV specificity of expanded NKG2C+ T cell clones.

There are 13 residues in the CDR3. Germline values: CDR1 SGHAT, CDR2 FQNNGV. The authors made TCR beta cDNA libraries by 5'RACE template switching. This switching added a universal primer site and UMIs. TCRdb re-called the 5' RACE reads; every CDR3 protein appears as one record, without DNA. The sample table includes 440,000 or so distinct CDR3 sequences. Sequenced: blood T cells: a sorted CD56 or NKG2C T cell subset, CD4+ or CD8+ T cells, or bulk PBMC T cells (not recorded which). The origin of this receptor is a woman aged 18-69 years in good health. The chain joins TRBV11-2 to TRBJ2-7. The CDR3 loop is CASSPFWVDEQYF.